The clone carrying this T cell receptor (beta chain) was seen just once. Its antigen remains unidentified. Trimming removed 4 bases at V and 6 bases at J, with 13 bases between. Germline CDR1 is SGHDN and CDR2 is FVKESK. CDR3 length: 13 amino acids. The data belong to a study of T cell repertoires and HLA-DP antigens. General observations from the study: Responder cells were total CD4+ cells with a HeLa antigen-presenting system.

Primers targeted 54 TRBV and 13 TRBJ segments. Assay used: immunoSEQ multiplex PCR; TCRdb lists only in-frame clones, some missing. In the table there are 90,000 to 130,000 clones, roughly 92% of which are singletons. The chain has TRBV14 and TRBJ2-7, with D perhaps matching TRBD1 (5 bases). This sequence originates from a young woman in good health and CMV-seronegative. Material: CD4+ T cells from PBMCs. The CDR3 loop is CASSPAGAREQYF. CDR3 bases: TGTGCCAGCAGCCCGGCTGGGGCCCGCGAGCAGTACTTC.